The rows below give T cell receptor beta chains drawn from one sample of a study of T cell responses to AZD1222 COVID-19 vaccine. The repertoire was sequenced with immunoSEQ multiplex PCR; TCRdb's copy has only in-frame clones and lacks some. The table has about 93,000 clones, roughly 90% seen once. This sample comprised peripheral blood, obtained on day 0 of MenACWY control vaccination. The receptors come from an adult in good health. The CDR3 runs from the conserved cysteine through the conserved F or W. The order of the fields is D gene, J gene, CDR3 length, clone size, V gene, CDR3 protein, CDR3 DNA. D genes are given only for firm matches. Size is stated for part of the rows, as once, few or many counts, or as a class when the clone is expanded.

.,TRBJ1-3,15,few,TRBV9,CASSASGITGNTIYF,TGTGCCAGCAGCGCCTCAGGGATTACTGGAAACACCATATATTTT
.,TRBJ1-1,15,.,TRBV7-6,CASSQTGQTNTEAFF,TGTGCCAGCAGCCAAACGGGACAAACGAACACTGAAGCTTTCTTT
.,TRBJ1-2,16,.,TRBV2,CASSEGPGEWTYGYTF,TGTGCCAGCAGTGAAGGGCCGGGTGAGTGGACCTATGGCTACACCTTC
.,TRBJ1-1,14,.,TRBV19,CASTSPGENTEAFF,TGTGCCAGTACCAGCCCCGGGGAGAACACTGAAGCTTTCTTT
.,TRBJ1-3,19,.,TRBV9,CASSPVYSGFDTSGNTIYF,TGTGCCAGCAGCCCAGTTTATTCAGGGTTTGACACCTCTGGAAACACCATATATTTT
TRBD1,TRBJ1-1,15,.,TRBV11-2,CASSLAGDRVAEAFF,TGTGCCAGCAGCTTAGCCGGGGACAGGGTGGCTGAAGCTTTCTTT
.,TRBJ1-1,14,.,TRBV6-5,CASSTVNSNTEAFF,TGTGCCAGCAGTACAGTTAACTCGAACACTGAAGCTTTCTTT
TRBD1,TRBJ1-1,15,.,TRBV4-1,CASSRQGQGNTEAFF,TGCGCCAGCAGCCGTCAGGGACAGGGGAACACTGAAGCTTTCTTT
.,TRBJ1-2,15,.,TRBV4-3,CASSQALNRAGGYTF,TGCGCCAGCAGCCAAGCCCTGAACAGGGCGGGTGGCTACACCTTC
.,TRBJ2-3,16,.,TRBV7-7,CASSLQPGVPGDTQYF,TGTGCTAGCAGCTTACAACCGGGGGTTCCTGGGGATACGCAGTATTTT
.,TRBJ1-5,13,.,TRBV12-3/TRBV12-4,CASRGGVGQPQHF,TGTGCCAGCCGGGGAGGGGTCGGGCAGCCCCAGCATTTT
TRBD1,TRBJ1-2,16,.,TRBV15,CATSGQGLYFGYGYTF,TGTGCCACCAGCGGACAGGGCCTTTATTTTGGCTATGGCTACACCTTC
TRBD1,TRBJ1-3,16,.,TRBV9,CASSNQQQGAGNTIYF,TGTGCCAGCAGTAATCAGCAACAGGGGGCCGGAAACACCATATATTTT
.,TRBJ2-2,13,.,TRBV10-1,CASSYDPTGELFF,TGCGCCAGCAGTTATGATCCCACCGGGGAGCTGTTTTTT
.,TRBJ2-3,12,.,TRBV7-2,CASSGYMDTQYF,TGTGCCAGCAGCGGATACATGGATACGCAGTATTTT
.,TRBJ2-5,17,.,TRBV9,CASSVAQGGQGQETQYF,TGTGCCAGCAGCGTAGCCCAGGGGGGACAAGGGCAAGAGACCCAGTACTTC
TRBD1,TRBJ1-1,13,.,TRBV27,CASRTGVHTEAFF,TGTGCCAGCAGAACAGGGGTGCACACTGAAGCTTTCTTT
.,TRBJ1-5,16,once,TRBV19,CASSISLATYYQPQHF,TGTGCCAGTAGTATATCCCTGGCGACGTACTATCAGCCCCAGCATTTT
TRBD1,TRBJ2-3,16,once,TRBV4-1,CASQQGDRGYTDTQYF,TGCGCCAGCCAACAGGGTGACAGGGGATACACAGATACGCAGTATTTT
TRBD1,TRBJ1-1,14,.,TRBV3-1/TRBV3-2,CASSFTGDNTEAFF,TGTGCCAGCAGCTTCACAGGGGATAACACTGAAGCTTTCTTT
TRBD1,TRBJ1-1,15,.,TRBV9,CASSAGGVLDTEAFF,TGTGCCAGCAGCGCAGGGGGGGTTTTGGACACTGAAGCTTTCTTT
.,TRBJ1-6,17,.,TRBV13,CASSLGLGGSSSSPLHF,TGTGCCAGCAGCTTAGGCCTCGGGGGGTCTAGTAGTTCACCCCTCCACTTT
.,TRBJ1-6,16,.,TRBV6-2/TRBV6-3,CASSRPNGGINSPLHF,TGTGCCAGCAGTCGCCCCAACGGCGGAATAAATTCACCCCTCCACTTT
.,TRBJ2-1,12,.,TRBV6-2/TRBV6-3,CASSSYGNEQFF,TGTGCCAGCAGTTCGTACGGCAATGAGCAGTTCTTC
TRBD1,TRBJ1-2,14,.,TRBV5-6,CASSLGQGYYGYTF,TGTGCCAGCAGCTTGGGACAGGGCTACTATGGCTACACCTTC
.,TRBJ2-5,15,.,TRBV5-1,CASSFRRTKGETQYF,TGCGCCAGCAGCTTCCGTCGCACCAAAGGAGAGACCCAGTACTTC
TRBD1,TRBJ1-5,17,.,TRBV10-2,CASSVRQGENSNQPQHF,TGCGCCAGCAGTGTACGACAGGGGGAAAATTCCAATCAGCCCCAGCATTTT
.,TRBJ1-6,12,.,TRBV6-5,CASSYSGSYPTF,TGTGCCAGCAGTTACTCGGGGTCCTACCCTACCTTT
TRBD1,TRBJ2-1,16,.,TRBV15,CATSRVGTGGWNEQFF,TGTGCCACCAGCAGAGTGGGGACAGGGGGCTGGAATGAGCAGTTCTTC
.,TRBJ1-1,13,.,TRBV6-5,CASSSLLNTEAFF,TGTGCCAGCAGCAGCTTGTTGAACACTGAAGCTTTCTTT
.,TRBJ2-2,13,.,TRBV21-1,CASSTPGTGELFF,TGTGCCAGCAGCACCCCAGGCACCGGGGAGCTGTTTTTT
TRBD1,TRBJ1-2,13,.,TRBV18,CASSQGQGDGYTF,TGTGCCAGCTCACAGGGACAGGGTGATGGCTACACCTTC
.,TRBJ2-5,13,.,TRBV27,CASRKTDQETQYF,TGTGCCAGCAGAAAGACAGACCAAGAGACCCAGTACTTC
.,TRBJ1-2,13,.,TRBV19,CASSIQGNYGYTF,TGTGCCAGTAGTATCCAGGGGAACTATGGCTACACCTTC
TRBD1,TRBJ1-1,16,.,TRBV11-2,CASSSDRVWGNTEAFF,TGTGCCAGCAGCTCGGACAGGGTTTGGGGGAACACTGAAGCTTTCTTT
.,TRBJ1-1,16,.,TRBV11-2,CASSLVGPGQNTEAFF,TGTGCCAGCAGCTTAGTAGGTCCAGGACAGAACACTGAAGCTTTCTTT
.,TRBJ1-3,17,.,TRBV4-2,CASSQGLPGGSGNTIYF,TGTGCCAGCAGCCAAGGACTCCCCGGAGGGTCCGGAAACACCATATATTTT
.,TRBJ2-5,15,.,TRBV5-1,CASIGGSGRGETQYF,TGCGCCAGCATCGGCGGATCGGGACGGGGGGAGACCCAGTACTTC
.,TRBJ1-3,19,once,TRBV4-1,CASSRPGPDPKRGGNTIYF,TGCGCCAGCAGCCGTCCGGGCCCTGACCCGAAAAGAGGTGGAAACACCATATATTTT
TRBD2,TRBJ2-1,15,.,TRBV7-2,CASSLAVAGGIEQFF,TGTGCCAGCAGCTTAGCTGTAGCGGGGGGGATAGAGCAGTTCTTC
.,TRBJ2-7,14,once,TRBV19,CASSIVMGGYEQYF,TGTGCCAGTAGTATTGTGATGGGGGGCTACGAGCAGTACTTC
.,TRBJ1-6,15,once,TRBV6-1,CASSESGGVYSPLHF,TGTGCCAGCAGTGAATCGGGGGGCGTCTATTCACCCCTCCACTTT
.,TRBJ2-3,15,.,TRBV5-5,CASRWGQVRTDTQYF,TGTGCCAGCAGATGGGGGCAGGTCCGCACAGATACGCAGTATTTT
TRBD2,TRBJ2-3,17,.,TRBV5-1,CASSLAASGAATDTQYF,TGCGCCAGCAGCTTGGCCGCTAGCGGGGCGGCCACAGATACGCAGTATTTT
TRBD1,TRBJ1-1,11,.,TRBV5-1,CASEDRGEAFF,TGCGCCAGCGAGGACAGGGGAGAAGCTTTCTTT